This T cell receptor (beta chain) originates from a study of human T cells and chemical hapten exposure. Study context: In the approximately 25-week study, patients were dosed weekly with diphenylcyclopropenone on the scalp throughout. Read at 6 days, the patch tests placed 0.01% DPC on the upper back.

TCRdb re-called the RACE reads through MiXCR, storing one row per CDR3 protein. The table has some 180,000 distinct CDR3 sequences, more than 20% seen once; the top ten hold approximately 6.4%. Time point defined: patch test 1, 2 weeks after DPC sensitization. The treatment here: therapeutic diphenylcyclopropenone sensitization with weekly scalp DPC. The CDR3 has 14 amino acids. Germline CDR1 and CDR2: SQVTM and ANQGSEA. V was clipped by 4 bases and J by 3 bases, with 16 bases between them. This TCR derives from a woman aged 50 to 65 with alopecia areata. Some clones in this sample may be carry-over from other donors' samples. This specimen consisted of whole blood, obtained in connection with sensitization to the hapten diphenylcyclopropenone (DPC). This sequence joins TRBV29-1 and TRBJ2-7, with TRBD1 as a possible D gene (6 bases). Here the CDR3 reads CSVVVGAVGYEQYF. CDR3 coding DNA: TGCAGCGTTGTGGTGGGGGCCGTTGGCTACGAGCAGTACTTC.